Below are 21 T cell receptor beta chains sequenced from a single sample in a study of blood T cell repertoires in COVID-19. Profiling relied on immunoSEQ multiplex PCR, and the TCRdb table lists in-frame clones only, not all of them. Of approximately 260,000 clones listed, around 83% are singletons. The material sequenced was PBMCs or T cells enriched from blood (not recorded which). These receptors were obtained from a woman between 50 and 59 years old who had been exposed to COVID-19.

This clone has more than one count but fewer than ten. This chain connects TRBV4-3 to TRBJ1-2; tentative D call: TRBD1 (6 bases). Germline CDR1 LGHNA, CDR2 YSLEER. The CDR3 sequence is 15 residues long. V was pared by 0 bases and J by 4 bases, with 12 bases between. The CDR3 loop reads CASSQDKLTGYGYTF. In DNA form, the CDR3 reads TGCGCCAGCAGCCAAGATAAATTGACAGGCTATGGCTACACCTTC.

In regard to this clone: Other nucleotide sequences from this sample produce the same CDR3. The V and J genes are TRBV9 and TRBJ1-1; D is perhaps TRBD1 (5 bases). The CDR3 covers 15 residues. Germline-derived CDR1 and CDR2 are SGDLS and YYNGEE. With 3 bases removed from V and 0 bases from J, the gap between germline ends came to 12 bases. DNA for the CDR3: TGTGCCAGCAGCGCGGGGGGACGGATGAACACTGAAGCTTTCTTT. Encoded protein: CASSAGGRMNTEAFF.

The chain employs TRBV5-1 and TRBJ1-1, with no clear D. Germline V gives CDR1 SGHRS, CDR2 YFSETQ. The germline V and J ends were trimmed by 1 base and 1 base, with 26 bases remaining between them. This CDR3 contains 20 residues. In DNA, the CDR3 is TGCGCCAGCAGCTTGAGAGGCAGCCCTAGACGTTCCAAGCAGAACACTGAAGCTTTCTTT. It codes for CASSLRGSPRRSKQNTEAFF.

The chain couples TRBV11-3 to TRBJ2-2; the match to TRBD2 covers 9 bases. Per germline, CDR1 SGHNT and CDR2 YENEEA. The CDR3 is made up of 18 amino acids. V shed 1 base and J 5 bases; nucleotides not matched to a gene: 11. CDR3 residues: CASSLGSSGLAWTGELFF. The CDR3 DNA is TGTGCCAGCAGCTTAGGCAGCTCGGGACTAGCTTGGACCGGGGAGCTGTTTTTT.

The chain is built from TRBV4-2 and TRBJ2-3; 8 nucleotides match TRBD2. CDR3 length: 18 residues. Germline trimming cut 1 base from V and 1 base from J; bases unmatched to any gene: 10. Germline V CDR1 and CDR2: LGHNA, YNFKEQ. Here the CDR3 DNA reads TGTGCCAGCAGCCAAGTAGGAAGCGGGGGTTTTCGCACAGATACGCAGTATTTT. It is translated as CASSQVGSGGFRTDTQYF.

The chain couples TRBV19 to TRBJ1-2; tentatively, D is TRBD1 (6 bases). The CDR3 covers 15 residues. CDR1 and CDR2 from the germline V gene are LNHDA and SQIVND (reference sequence). Between the trimmed V and J ends, which lost 2 bases and 5 bases, there was a span of 15 bases. The CDR3 here is CASSITPGGLYGYTF. In DNA, the CDR3 is TGTGCCAGTAGTATAACCCCGGGGGGCCTGTATGGCTACACCTTC.

The table lists this clone with a count of one. The chain carries TRBV27 and TRBJ2-1; TRBD1 is a possible D gene (5 bases). Trimming stripped 10 bases from V and 3 bases from J, with 10 bases between. The germline CDR1 and CDR2 sequences are MNHEY and SMNVEV (reference sequence). The CDR3 has 12 amino acids. CDR3 nucleotide sequence: TGTGCCACCGGACAAGACTACAATGAGCAGTTCTTC. Its translation is CATGQDYNEQFF.

V and J are TRBV25-1 and TRBJ1-2; TRBD1 matches 8 bases. Germline CDR1 and CDR2: MGHDK and SYGVNS. This CDR3 has 12 amino acids. Germline trimming cut 8 bases from V and 9 bases from J; bases unmatched to any gene: 8. The DNA for the CDR3 is TGTGCCAGCCGACAGGGGAACGAGCGCTACACCTTC. Translation: CASRQGNERYTF.

This clone occurred a few times. V and J are TRBV6-1 and TRBJ2-5; D is possibly TRBD2 (6 bases). Per the germline V gene, CDR1 is MNHNS and CDR2 is SASEGT. With 2 bases removed from V and 1 base from J, the gap between germline ends came to 14 bases. This CDR3 comprises 16 residues. CDR3 in amino acids: CASSESGLATQETQYF. The CDR3 DNA reads as TGTGCCAGCAGTGAATCCGGGCTAGCGACCCAAGAGACCCAGTACTTC.

V is TRBV5-6 and J is TRBJ1-5; D ambiguous. The CDR3 has 15 residues. Trimming took 0 bases from V and 3 from J, leaving 10 bases between them. Germline V gene lookup returns CDR1 SGHDT and CDR2 YYEEEE. In DNA, the CDR3 is TGTGCCAGCAGCTTGGCCGAGGGTTTCAATCAGCCCCAGCATTTT. Its protein is CASSLAEGFNQPQHF. Based on the CDR3 plus reference TRBV5-6 and TRBJ1-5, the full variable domain is DAGVTQSPTHLIKTRGQQVTLRCSPKSGHDTVSWYQQALGQGPQFIFQYYEEEERQRGNFPDRFSGHQFPNYSSELNVNALLLGDSALYLCASSLAEGFNQPQHFGDGTRLSIL.

This chain connects TRBV6-1 to TRBJ2-6, with D possibly TRBD1 on 8 matching bases. V lost 4 bases and J lost 2, with 21 bases in between. This CDR3 comprises 19 residues. Per germline, CDR1 MNHNS and CDR2 SASEGT. This CDR3 reads CASSGTTTGGGTGANVLTF. In DNA form, the CDR3 reads TGTGCCAGCAGTGGAACAACCACAGGGGGGGGAACTGGGGCCAACGTCCTGACTTTC.

In DNA form, the CDR3 reads TGTGCCAGCAGTTTAGACAGTGGCTACACCTTC. This translates into CASSLDSGYTF. The rearrangement links TRBV12-3 or TRBV12-4 to TRBJ1-2; D remains unclear. V lost 1 base, J lost 7 bases, and 4 bases lay in between. The CDR3 length is 11 residues.

The J gene is TRBJ2-1, the V gene TRBV11-2; 11 bases match TRBD2. This CDR3 is 17 amino acids long. V lost 5 bases and J lost 8; bases outside the gene matches: 14. Germline CDR1 and CDR2: SGHAT and FQNNGV. CDR3 DNA sequence: TGTGCCAGCAGCCTCCTGGGGCTAGCGGGGGGCAAGGATGAGCAGTTCTTC. Residues: CASSLLGLAGGKDEQFF.

The V call is TRBV12-3 or TRBV12-4, the J call TRBJ1-2; the D is unclear. Trimming cost V 5 bases and J 3 bases, with 10 bases left between them. The length of the CDR3 is 13 residues. The CDR3 loop reads CASSLDWDYGYTF. CDR3 DNA: TGTGCCAGCAGTCTGGACTGGGACTATGGCTACACCTTC.

The rearrangement uses TRBV28 and TRBJ1-5; TRBD1 might be the D (5 bases). CDR3 length: 13 residues. The V and J ends lost 7 bases and 7 bases respectively, with 14 bases between them. Germline V gene data show CDR1 as MDHEN and CDR2 as SYDVKM. The CDR3 sequence: CASIGSGEQPQHF. The CDR3 region has the DNA TGTGCCAGCATTGGGTCGGGGGAACAGCCCCAGCATTTT.

This clone was counted a single time. This sequence joins TRBV19 and TRBJ2-7, with a weak D call TRBD2 (5 bases). The ends were cut back, 10 bases at V and 1 base at J, with 14 bases in the middle. The length of the CDR3 is 13 residues. CDR1 is LNHDA, CDR2 SQIVND, per germline (reference sequence). CDR3 residues: CATSNRGSYEQYF. CDR3 nucleotide sequence: TGTGCCACCTCTAATCGGGGATCCTACGAGCAGTACTTC.

V gene TRBV7-8 combines with J gene TRBJ1-2; D is unclear. V shed 5 bases and J shed 7 bases, with 17 bases lying between them. The CDR3 consists of 14 residues. Germline V CDR1 and CDR2: SGHVS, FQNEAQ. CDR3 loop: CASSPGLTAGGYTF. As DNA, the CDR3 is TGTGCCAGCAGCCCAGGACTCACGGCGGGTGGCTACACCTTC. The full variable domain, its missing parts supplied by reference TRBV7-8 and TRBJ1-2, is GAGVSQSPRYKVAKRGQDVALRCDPISGHVSLFWYQQALGQGPEFLTYFQNEAQLDKSGLPSDRFFAERPEGSVSTLKIQRTQQEDSAVYLCASSPGLTAGGYTFGSGTRLTVV.

This clone has just one count. The V and J genes are TRBV30 and TRBJ1-3, with a possible D match to TRBD1 (5 bases). This CDR3 spans 15 amino acids. CDR1 and CDR2 from the germline V gene are GTSNPN and SVGIG (reference sequence). V was pared by 0 bases and J by 4 bases, with 13 bases between. CDR3 nucleotides: TGTGCCTGGAGTGTCCCCTTAACAGGAGGAAACACCATATATTTT. It encodes CAWSVPLTGGNTIYF. The whole variable domain, filled in from reference TRBV30 and TRBJ1-3, reads SQTIHQWPATLVQPVGSPLSLECTVEGTSNPNLYWYRQAAGRGLQLLFYSVGIGQISSEVPQNLSASRPQDRQFILSSKKLLLSDSGFYLCAWSVPLTGGNTIYFGEGSWLTVV.

The sample holds many counts of this clone. The CDR3: CASSQALLSGGQGYGYTF. CDR3 nucleotides: TGCGCCAGCAGCCAAGCTTTGCTGTCGGGAGGGCAAGGCTATGGCTACACCTTC. This chain uses TRBV4-3 with TRBJ1-2; D gene ambiguous. CDR3 size: 18 residues. The germline V gene has CDR1 LGHNA and CDR2 YSLEER. Trimming stripped 1 base from V and 4 bases from J, with 22 bases between.

The chain carries TRBV10-3 and TRBJ2-5; tentatively, D is TRBD1 (6 bases). CDR1 ENHRY and CDR2 SYGVKD come from the germline V gene. V was clipped by 2 bases and J by 2 bases, with 15 bases between them. The CDR3 extends over 16 amino acids. The CDR3 sequence: CAISEPGTRGQETQYF. For the CDR3, the DNA is TGTGCCATCAGTGAGCCCGGGACGAGGGGGCAAGAGACCCAGTACTTC.

This chain links TRBV5-1 with TRBJ2-7; D is unresolved. Deletions cut 0 bases from V and 7 bases from J, with 5 bases between. This CDR3 has 11 residues. The germline CDR1 and CDR2 sequences are SGHRS and YFSETQ. CDR3 sequence: CASSLEREQYF. Written as DNA, the CDR3 is TGCGCCAGCAGCTTGGAACGGGAGCAGTACTTC.